This entry lists 9 T cell receptor beta chains sequenced from one sample in a study of control samples from healthy donors and cancer patients. Repertoires were generated with immunoSEQ multiplex PCR, while TCRdb's copy carries only in-frame clones and drops some. There are some 110,000 clones in the sample; 83% occur only once, and 13% lies in the top ten. The sample comprised blood. The receptors were gathered from a woman between 45 and 65 years old in good health.

The chain links TRBV28 to TRBJ1-2; TRBD1 is a possible D gene (5 bases). The V end was cut by 4 bases, the J end by 2 bases, with 8 bases between. There are 13 residues in the CDR3. Germline V lookup: CDR1 MDHEN, CDR2 SYDVKM. CDR3 DNA: TGTGCCAGCAGTTCCGGGACCAACTATGGCTACACCTTC. Its protein product is CASSSGTNYGYTF.

Comment on this clone: Other DNA variants within this sample encode the same CDR3. This chain links TRBV5-4 with TRBJ1-2, with TRBD1 identical over 8 bases. Germline V gives CDR1 SGHNT, CDR2 YYREEE (reference sequence). The ends lost 0 bases at V and 4 bases at J; junction bases unmatched: 8. CDR3 length equals 16 residues. CDR3 loop: CASSLVLGQGGYGYTF. In DNA form, the CDR3 reads TGTGCCAGCAGCTTGGTCCTTGGACAGGGAGGCTATGGCTACACCTTC.

The rearrangement links TRBV18 to TRBJ2-7, with a tentative D call TRBD2 (6 bases). CDR3 length: 15 residues. CDR1 KGHSH and CDR2 LQKENI come from the germline V gene. V lost 2 bases and J 7 bases, leaving 18 bases between the germline ends. CDR3 sequence: CASSPEIRGSGEQYF. CDR3 DNA: TGTGCCAGCTCACCAGAGATTCGGGGGTCGGGGGAGCAGTACTTC. Together with reference TRBV18 and TRBJ2-7, the CDR3 gives the full variable domain: NAGVMQNPRHLVRRRGQEARLRCSPMKGHSHVYWYRQLPEEGLKFMVYLQKENIIDESGMPKERFSAEFPKEGPSILRIQQVVRGDSAAYFCASSPEIRGSGEQYFGPGTRLTVT.

This clone was recorded once. The chain is built from TRBV12-3 or TRBV12-4 and TRBJ1-5; no clear D. This CDR3 has 13 amino acids. V was shortened by 3 bases and J by 4 bases, with 7 bases between the two germline ends. Here the CDR3 reads CASSFPPNQPQHF. CDR3 in DNA: TGTGCCAGCAGTTTCCCCCCTAATCAGCCCCAGCATTTT.

This clone occurred once. The chain joins TRBV28 to TRBJ1-6, with D tentatively TRBD1 (5 bases). The V gene lost 4 bases and the J gene lost 14 bases, with 15 bases spanning the gap. There are 13 residues in the CDR3. CDR1 is MDHEN, CDR2 SYDVKM, per germline. The CDR3 spells CASSSYDSSSLHF. The CDR3 DNA reads as TGTGCCAGCAGTTCATACGACAGCTCTTCCCTCCACTTT.

The J gene is TRBJ1-2, the V gene TRBV5-8; possible D gene TRBD1, 5 bases. The CDR3 is 14 amino acids. Per the germline V gene, CDR1 is SGHTS and CDR2 is YDEGEE. V was cut by 6 bases and J by 5 bases, with 17 bases left in between. For the CDR3, the DNA is TGTGCCAGCATCAGACAGTTAACGAAGTATGGCTACACCTTC. This sequence encodes CASIRQLTKYGYTF.

The chain joins TRBV9 to TRBJ2-2; 8 nucleotides match TRBD1. V shed 1 base and J 6 bases; nucleotides not matched to a gene: 5. This CDR3 comprises 15 residues. Germline lookup yields CDR1 SGDLS and CDR2 YYNGEE. DNA of the CDR3: TGTGCCAGCAGCGTACAGGGGGCGATGGCCGGGGAGCTGTTTTTT. Translating it yields CASSVQGAMAGELFF.

This clone was seen a single time. The chain employs TRBV7-9 and TRBJ2-1; 9 bases agree with TRBD2. CDR3 size: 16 residues. With V trimmed by 7 bases and J by 8 bases, 15 bases remained unmatched. Germline V gene lookup returns CDR1 SEHNR and CDR2 FQNEAQ (reference sequence). The CDR3 bases are TGTGCCAGCACCAACCTAAGCGGGAGGAAAAGATATGAGCAGTTCTTC. Translation gives CASTNLSGRKRYEQFF.

The rearrangement links TRBV15 to TRBJ1-4; D not certain. The CDR3 covers 15 residues. The germline V and J ends were trimmed by 3 bases and 0 bases, with 8 bases remaining between them. The germline V gene encodes CDR1 LNHNV and CDR2 YYDKDF (reference sequence). CDR3 sequence reads: CATSREGTTNEKLFF. In nucleotides, the CDR3 is TGTGCCACCAGCAGGGAAGGTACAACTAATGAAAAACTGTTTTTT. The entire variable domain, with the rest obtained from reference TRBV15 and TRBJ1-4, is as follows: DAMVIQNPRYQVTQFGKPVTLSCSQTLNHNVMYWYQQKSSQAPKLLFHYYDKDFNNEADTPDNFQSRRPNTSFCFLDIRSPGLGDTAMYLCATSREGTTNEKLFFGSGTQLSVL.